The 15 T cell receptor beta chains presented below share a single source sample, sequenced in a study of OX40 agonist ivuxolimab in advanced cancers. The protocol was immunoSEQ multiplex PCR, while the TCRdb copy is restricted to in-frame clones and leaves out a portion. This table has some 74,000 clones, under 85% appearing once. The sample was CD4+ or CD8+ T cells sorted from blood, taken in a trial of the OX40 agonist ivuxolimab. The receptors come from an adult with an advanced solid tumor such as melanoma, head and neck, liver or kidney cancer.

This clone has a handful of counts. V and J are TRBV5-1 and TRBJ2-7; D is ambiguous. CDR3 size: 15 residues. From germline, CDR1 is SGHRS and CDR2 YFSETQ. V lost 0 bases and J 3 bases, leaving 13 bases between the germline ends. The CDR3 DNA follows: TGCGCCAGCAGCTTGGAGGTTAGGACCATCTACGAGCAGTACTTC. Translation: CASSLEVRTIYEQYF. The complete variable domain, with remaining parts taken from reference TRBV5-1 and TRBJ2-7, reads KAGVTQTPRYLIKTRGQQVTLSCSPISGHRSVSWYQQTPGQGLQFLFEYFSETQRNKGNFPGRFSGRQFSNSRSEMNVSTLELGDSALYLCASSLEVRTIYEQYFGPGTRLTVT.

V gene TRBV6-6 combines with J gene TRBJ2-7; 12 positions agree with TRBD2. Germline lookup yields CDR1 MNHNY and CDR2 SVGAGI (reference sequence). V dropped 6 bases and J dropped 2; count of bases not matched to a gene: 2. The CDR3 loop spans 14 amino acids. DNA of the CDR3: TGTGCCAGCAGCCGGACTAGCGGGGCCTACGAGCAGTACTTC. Encoded protein: CASSRTSGAYEQYF.

CDR3: CASSQGDFNEKLFF. CDR3 in DNA: TGCGCCAGCAGCCAGGGGGATTTTAATGAAAAACTGTTTTTT. The V call is TRBV4-3, the J call TRBJ1-4, with a tentative D call TRBD1 (5 bases). V lost 3 bases, J lost 4 bases, and 9 bases lay in between. The CDR3 contains 14 residues. Germline-derived CDR1 and CDR2 are LGHNA and YSLEER.

This clone was recorded only once. The chain is built from TRBV5-6 and TRBJ2-3; the match to TRBD2 covers 7 bases. V lost 2 bases and J lost 2; bases outside the gene matches: 2. The germline V gene encodes CDR1 SGHDT and CDR2 YYEEEE. The CDR3 contains 14 residues. The CDR3 DNA reads as TGTGCCAGCAGCTTCAGCGGGAACACAGATACGCAGTATTTT. Translating gives CASSFSGNTDTQYF.

This chain links TRBV5-1 with TRBJ2-5, with 16 bases fitting TRBD2. Germline assignment: CDR1 SGHRS and CDR2 YFSETQ. This CDR3 comprises 16 residues. With V trimmed by 3 bases and J by 4 bases, 3 bases remained unmatched. For the CDR3, the DNA is TGCGCCAGCAGCTCGGGACTAGCGGGAGGGCCAGAGACCCAGTACTTC. Amino acids: CASSSGLAGGPETQYF.

In nucleotides, the CDR3 is TGTGCCATCAGTAGACGTCGTATTAGCGGGAGCGGTTTGGGCACCGGGGAGCTGTTTTTT. Encoded protein: CAISRRRISGSGLGTGELFF. The chain uses TRBV10-3 and TRBJ2-2; 9 bases align to TRBD2. The CDR3 contains 20 residues. Germline V gene sequence: CDR1 ENHRY, CDR2 SYGVKD. Losses at the gene ends were 5 bases for V and 4 bases for J; bases not matched to a gene: 20.

The rearrangement links TRBV30 to TRBJ2-2; D not resolved. CDR1 and CDR2 (germline): GTSNPN, SVGIG (reference sequence). The CDR3 has 14 amino acids. V gave up 0 bases and J gave up 1 base, with 6 bases separating them. The CDR3 sequence: CAWSVSVNTGELFF. CDR3 in DNA: TGTGCCTGGAGTGTATCGGTGAACACCGGGGAGCTGTTTTTT. Full variable domain (outside the CDR3, taken from reference TRBV30 and TRBJ2-2): SQTIHQWPATLVQPVGSPLSLECTVEGTSNPNLYWYRQAAGRGLQLLFYSVGIGQISSEVPQNLSASRPQDRQFILSSKKLLLSDSGFYLCAWSVSVNTGELFFGEGSRLTVL.

The rearrangement links TRBV11-1 to TRBJ2-7; TRBD2 aligns across 9 bases. From germline, CDR1 is SGHAT and CDR2 FQDESV (reference sequence). The CDR3 is made up of 15 amino acids. Trimming took 3 bases from V and 4 from J; bases not matched to a gene: 7. The CDR3 sequence is CASSLTGTSQYEQYF. CDR3 coding DNA: TGTGCCAGCAGCTTGACCGGGACTAGCCAGTACGAGCAGTACTTC. Based on the CDR3 plus reference TRBV11-1 and TRBJ2-7, the full variable domain is EAEVAQSPRYKITEKSQAVAFWCDPISGHATLYWYRQILGQGPELLVQFQDESVVDDSQLPKDRFSAERLKGVDSTLKIQPAELGDSAMYLCASSLTGTSQYEQYFGPGTRLTVT.

This chain joins TRBV7-9 and TRBJ2-2; 9 bases align to TRBD2. With V trimmed by 5 bases and J by 3 bases, 7 bases remained unmatched. Germline CDR1 reads SEHNR; CDR2 reads FQNEAQ (reference sequence). The CDR3 totals 16 residues. CDR3 bases: TGTGCCAGCAGCCCAGCGGGGGGCCCCTACACCGGGGAGCTGTTTTTT. The encoded protein is CASSPAGGPYTGELFF.

The V call is TRBV28, the J call TRBJ2-3; D is perhaps TRBD2 (5 bases). V lost 4 bases and J lost 4, with 9 bases in between. From germline, CDR1 is MDHEN and CDR2 SYDVKM. The CDR3 length is 13 residues. DNA of the CDR3: TGTGCCAGCAGTTGGGGAGTGTCAGATACGCAGTATTTT. Amino acid sequence: CASSWGVSDTQYF.

V and J are TRBV13 and TRBJ1-4, with a weak D call TRBD1 (5 bases). The CDR3 is made up of 14 amino acids. CDR1 and CDR2 from the germline V gene are PRHDT and FYEKMQ (reference sequence). V was shortened by 5 bases and J by 2 bases, with 9 bases between the two germline ends. CDR3 nucleotide sequence: TGTGCCAGCAGCACCAGGGTGACTAATGAAAAACTGTTTTTT. Encoded protein: CASSTRVTNEKLFF.

The rearrangement links TRBV30 to TRBJ2-3; D is unclear. Deletions cut 3 bases from V and 9 bases from J, with 22 bases between. Germline loops: CDR1 GTSNPN, CDR2 SVGIG (reference sequence). The CDR3 totals 15 residues. The CDR3 nucleotides are TGTGCCTGGAGAACCACCCCCCCCCATGGGTACACGCAGTATTTT. Encoded protein: CAWRTTPPHGYTQYF.

The chain carries TRBV30 and TRBJ1-6; no definite D call. The CDR3 has 12 residues. Trimming shortened V by 4 bases and J by 7 bases, and 8 bases separated the two germline ends. Germline lookup yields CDR1 GTSNPN and CDR2 SVGIG (reference sequence). CDR3 sequence: CAWNQENSPLHF. Here the CDR3 DNA reads TGTGCCTGGAACCAGGAAAATTCACCCCTCCACTTT.

This chain links TRBV4-1 with TRBJ2-7; 7 bases match TRBD2. This CDR3 has 16 amino acids. V dropped 5 bases and J dropped 6; count of bases not matched to a gene: 16. The germline gives CDR1 MGHRA, CDR2 YSYEKL. CDR3 DNA: TGCGCCAGCAGCGCTAGGAGTCGGGAGGTCCGAGGCGAGCAGTACTTC. Protein product: CASSARSREVRGEQYF.

This chain connects TRBV7-8 to TRBJ2-1, with 8 bases matching TRBD2. Germline CDR1 and CDR2: SGHVS and FQNEAQ. The trim removed 2 bases at V and 3 bases at J, leaving 15 bases unmatched. CDR3 length equals 19 residues. In nucleotides, the CDR3 is TGTGCCAGCAGCTTATTGGTGCTCCGCGGGAGGTTTAGCTACAATGAGCAGTTCTTC. It yields the protein CASSLLVLRGRFSYNEQFF.